These 9 T cell receptor beta chains originate from one sample sequenced in a study of blood T cell repertoires in COVID-19. Some clones are missing from TCRdb's copy, which holds only in-frame ones; the method was immunoSEQ multiplex PCR. This table has 150,000 or so clones, approximately 80% appearing once. The sequenced sample was PBMCs or T cells enriched from blood (not recorded which). All receptors derive from a middle-aged man who had recovered from COVID-19.

This chain links TRBV7-9 with TRBJ2-1; D unresolved. V was trimmed by 7 bases and J by 4 bases, leaving 14 bases between them. This CDR3 region has 14 residues. CDR1 and CDR2 (germline): SEHNR, FQNEAQ (reference sequence). Here the CDR3 DNA reads TGTGCCAGCACGCTCGCGGTCGGGTACAATGAGCAGTTCTTC. Protein product: CASTLAVGYNEQFF.

This sequence joins TRBV14 and TRBJ2-3; D is perhaps TRBD2 (6 bases). V lost 3 bases, J lost 10 bases, and 11 bases lay in between. Per germline, CDR1 SGHDN and CDR2 FVKESK. The CDR3 has 12 residues. The CDR3 nucleotides are TGTGCCAGCAGCCAGGCCGGGAGTTCGCAGTATTTT. Translation gives CASSQAGSSQYF.

CDR3 in DNA: TGTGCCAGCAGCCGCAACACAGGGGTCACCGGTGGCTACACCTTC. It codes for CASSRNTGVTGGYTF. V usage is TRBV7-9 and J usage is TRBJ1-2, with 7 nucleotides matching TRBD1. The junction had 13 bases not matched to a gene; V was cut back by 5 bases and J by 7 bases. The CDR3 has 15 residues. The germline V gene has CDR1 SEHNR and CDR2 FQNEAQ (reference sequence).

The rearrangement links TRBV4-2 to TRBJ2-1, with TRBD2 matching over 8 bases. Germline loops: CDR1 LGHNA, CDR2 YNFKEQ. The CDR3 sequence is 16 residues long. Trimming cost V 1 base and J 2 bases; bases outside gene matches: 4. The CDR3 bases are TGTGCCAGCAGCCAAGTTGGTAGCGGGACCTACAATGAGCAGTTCTTC. Amino acids: CASSQVGSGTYNEQFF.

This chain uses TRBV5-6 with TRBJ2-5, with TRBD1 identical over 12 bases. Unmatched junction bases numbered 4, after V lost 3 bases and J lost 4 bases. Germline V gene data show CDR1 as SGHDT and CDR2 as YYEEEE. This CDR3 contains 15 residues. The CDR3, as DNA: TGTGCCAGCAGCTCCCCGGGACAGGGGGCAGAGACCCAGTACTTC. This sequence encodes CASSSPGQGAETQYF.

The V and J genes are TRBV19 and TRBJ2-1; TRBD2 matches 15 bases. CDR3 length: 15 residues. J gave up 7 bases and V 4 bases, and 2 bases lay outside the gene matches. Germline V gene lookup returns CDR1 LNHDA and CDR2 SQIVND (reference sequence). CDR3 protein: CASSKGTSGRNEQFF. In DNA, the CDR3 is TGTGCCAGTAGTAAGGGGACTAGCGGGAGGAATGAGCAGTTCTTC.

In this sample, this clone turned up once. This chain connects TRBV27 to TRBJ2-7; TRBD2 agrees at 14 bases. The V and J ends lost 8 bases and 7 bases, in that order; junction bases with no gene match: 7. The length of the CDR3 is 14 residues. CDR1 and CDR2 from the germline V gene are MNHEY and SMNVEV (reference sequence). The CDR3, as DNA: TGTGCCAGCGGAGGGACTAGCGGGAGAAGTGAGCAGTACTTC. Encoded protein: CASGGTSGRSEQYF.

The genes are TRBV5-6 and TRBJ1-1; D possibly corresponds to TRBD1 (6 bases). Germline CDR1 reads SGHDT; CDR2 reads YYEEEE. The V and J ends lost 2 bases and 1 base respectively, with 12 bases between them. CDR3 length: 15 residues. The CDR3 DNA follows: TGTGCCAGCAGCTTCAGGGGTAGTCCGAACACTGAAGCTTTCTTT. It encodes CASSFRGSPNTEAFF.

V usage is TRBV4-2 and J usage is TRBJ2-1; TRBD1 agrees at 9 bases. Looked up from germline, CDR1 is LGHNA and CDR2 is YNFKEQ. The CDR3 consists of 16 residues. V lost 4 bases and J lost 4; bases outside the gene matches: 8. CDR3: CASSRLGQGRYNEQFF. The CDR3 DNA sequence: TGTGCCAGCAGCCGCCTGGGACAGGGACGATACAATGAGCAGTTCTTC.